This T cell receptor beta chain derives from a study of blood T cell repertoires in COVID-19. Germline V gene lookup returns CDR1 LNHDA and CDR2 SQIVND (reference sequence). V was pared by 8 bases and J by 11 bases, with 11 bases of the junction left unmatched. This CDR3 contains 14 residues. Generated by immunoSEQ multiplex PCR, the TCRdb table keeps only in-frame clones and is missing some. The table shows 310,000 or so clones, with around 88% occurring only once. This chain links TRBV19 with TRBJ1-6; 8 positions match TRBD1. This TCR was recovered from a woman in her 30s who had recovered from COVID-19. The specimen was peripheral blood. The CDR3 sequence: CASSLSGGFTPLHF. Here the CDR3 DNA reads TGTGCCAGTTCCCTGTCAGGGGGCTTCACACCCCTCCACTTT.